The following is a T cell receptor (beta chain) sequence with its context. Its antigen specificity is not known. Within one base of it there is no much larger clone, and no base qualities were kept. This sample is part of a study of blood T cell repertoires in COVID-19 (dated by TCRdb to between 2020 and 2021). Regarding the study in general: Collaborator samples came from the United States, Italy and Spain and covered acute and convalescent phases of COVID-19. The prospective study material was composed of cDNA or gDNA derived from T cells, B-cell-depleted T cells, or PBMCs. Subjects who had been exposed to COVID-19, were actively infected with it, or had recovered from it provided the deeply sampled blood TCRbeta repertoires that made up the dataset. The repertoires were made available in a free public database intended to serve as a resource for research on the immune response to SARS-CoV-2. Samples were obtained from the ongoing ImmuneRACE study (first 160 participants) and from 1,200 or so subjects provided by 6 global collaborators. Nearly every sample came with metadata listing a de-identified subject ID, COVID-19 status, age in years and sex. Where available, HLA class I and class II types were taken from metadata supplied by the sample provider and were not determined by assay-based typing. Study-wide conclusions, independent of this receptor: The quantity of clinical and demographic metadata differed by source and by participant and was supplied without curation.

The immunoSEQ Assay, a bias-controlled multiplex PCR, was used to amplify TCRbeta CDR3 regions from genomic DNA. In the authors' own workflow: The number of nucleated cells in each sample was estimated by amplification of reference gene primers within the assay. Sequence reads were collapsed and filtered to measure the absolute abundance of every unique TCRbeta CDR3 rearrangement. Productive Simpson clonality was computed per sample as the square root of Simpson's diversity index over productive rearrangements. TCRdb took this table from immuneACCESS and kept in-frame rearrangements with V and J called. Such tables lack part of the clones; where checked against another copy, unresolved V genes explain under half of the gap, and the rest is unexplained. The V and J calls and clone size were taken over from that table, and D and trimming were inferred from the DNA. The sample yields about 14,000 clones; around 88% were counted once. The leading ten clones occupy approximately 15% of the sample.

The CDR1 and CDR2 encoded by the germline V gene (reference sequence) are LNHNV and YYDKDF. From the cysteine up to the phenylalanine, the CDR3 has a length of 15 residues. Just the 45-base CDR3 DNA is kept, in frame starting at base 1. Trimming at the junction amounts to 1 base on V and 5 bases on J, and the germline ends lie 14 bases apart. Whole blood was collected in K2EDTA tubes by collaborating institutions according to the institutions' own protocols. For TCRbeta analysis, collaborator samples were shipped as frozen whole blood, as isolated PBMCs, or as DNA extracted from either sample type. The receptor was isolated from a human donor with active COVID-19. The donor label of this sample is uncertain. The sequence is built from TRBV15 and TRBJ2-5; the D region possibly corresponds to TRBD2 (5 bases align). The sequencing input was peripheral blood. The bases read TGTGCCACCAGCAGAGCCCGCGAGGGTTGGGAGACCCAGTACTTC. It is translated as CATSRAREGWETQYF. With all but the CDR3 taken from the reference TRBV15 and TRBJ2-5 genes, the full variable domain is: DAMVIQNPRYQVTQFGKPVTLSCSQTLNHNVMYWYQQKSSQAPKLLFHYYDKDFNNEADTPDNFQSRRPNTSFCFLDIRSPGLGDTAMYLCATSRAREGWETQYFGPGTRLLVL.